The clone carrying this TCR beta chain was picked up one time. Antigen specificity is unknown. Original analysis: ImmunoSEQ output held junction-only sequences without quality scores, so filtering differed. TCRdb keeps only in-frame clones here, not all; method: immunoSEQ multiplex PCR. That table supplies the V and J calls and clone size; D and trimming were determined from the DNA. Here the sample spans some 680,000 clones, 55% to 85% being singletons. Healthy and HIV-negative, the adult donors had no recent acute infections or vaccinations. The source of the sample is a study of shared clonotypes between healthy human individuals. Findings of the study overall: When compared with the clonotypes that were shared by all four sorted-subset donors, the non-shared clonotypes turned out to have lower generation probabilities.

Trimming took 4 bases from V and 6 from J; bases not matched to a gene: 11. The germline gives CDR1 LNHNV, CDR2 YYDKDF (reference sequence). There are 18 residues in the CDR3. This TCR was recovered from a young woman in good health. Sequenced material: memory CD4+ T cells sorted from blood. As for subset: CD45RA-negative fraction. The chain recombines TRBV15 with TRBJ2-2; TRBD2 matches 13 bases. The DNA of the CDR3 is TGTGCCACCAGCAAGGGGGTAGGGACTAGCGGGGTTGCCGGGGAGCTGTTTTTT. Translation: CATSKGVGTSGVAGELFF.